The 4 T cell receptor beta chains below come from one sample, sequenced in a study of identifying expanded T cells in peripheral blood. Only in-frame clones appear in the TCRdb table, and some are missing; sequencing was by immunoSEQ multiplex PCR. The data contain approximately 110,000 clones, about 89% of them singletons. The specimen was blood. The receptors come from a person aged 18 to 69 in good health.

The sample holds one count of this clone. The V gene is TRBV7-2, the J gene TRBJ2-2, with 7 bases identical to TRBD2. Germline loops: CDR1 SGHTA, CDR2 FQGNSA. V trimming: 2 bases; J trimming: 5 bases; junction bases outside the gene matches: 5. The CDR3 length is 15 residues. The CDR3 loop is CASSLRLASTGELFF. The CDR3 DNA reads TGTGCCAGCAGCTTAAGACTAGCCTCAACCGGGGAGCTGTTTTTT.

This chain links TRBV12-5 with TRBJ2-5; D may be TRBD2 (6 bases). CDR1 and CDR2 (germline): LGHNT, FRNRAP. The CDR3 is 16 residues long. Deletions cut 5 bases from V and 0 bases from J, with 16 bases between. CDR3 nucleotide sequence: TGTGCTAGTGGTAAGGGGACTTGGGGTGACCAAGAGACCCAGTACTTC. As protein: CASGKGTWGDQETQYF.

This clone was found once. V usage is TRBV10-3 and J usage is TRBJ1-1; TRBD1 might be the D (5 bases). Between the trimmed V and J ends, which lost 2 bases and 0 bases, there was a span of 7 bases. The germline CDR1 and CDR2 sequences are ENHRY and SYGVKD. The CDR3 runs to 14 residues. DNA of the CDR3: TGTGCCATCAGTGAGGACAGAATGAACACTGAAGCTTTCTTT. As protein: CAISEDRMNTEAFF.

The gene calls are TRBV5-1 and TRBJ2-3; no clear D. Trimming pared 2 bases from V and 7 bases from J, leaving 8 bases between. The CDR3 consists of 12 residues. Germline V gene data show CDR1 as SGHRS and CDR2 as YFSETQ. CDR3 nucleotides: TGCGCCAGCAGCTTCGAGTTAAATACGCAGTATTTT. This encodes CASSFELNTQYF.